These 14 T cell receptor beta chains were all obtained from the same sample, sequenced in a study of CD8+ T cells in alopecia areata. cDNA serving as the sequencing template came from extracted, reverse transcribed RNA. Profiling relied on immunoSEQ multiplex PCR, and the TCRdb table lists in-frame clones only, not all of them. This table holds some 190,000 clones, 45% to 60% found once. The treatment: oral pan-JAK inhibitor, 5-10 mg twice daily. This specimen consisted of CD8+ T cells sorted from blood, obtained between weeks 51 and 52, from a patient treated with tofacitinib. The receptors were gathered from a human donor with alopecia areata.

The chain recombines TRBV6-5 with TRBJ1-2; possible D gene TRBD1, 6 bases. The V gene lost 0 bases and the J gene lost 7 bases, with 12 bases spanning the gap. This CDR3 has 14 amino acids. Germline CDR1 is MNHEY and CDR2 is SVGAGI. The CDR3 sequence: CASSYSLTGFGYTF. The CDR3 DNA reads TGTGCCAGCAGTTACTCGTTAACAGGGTTTGGCTACACCTTC.

In this sample, this clone turned up once. This chain uses TRBV6-6 with TRBJ2-7, with 7 bases lining up with TRBD1. The germline V gene encodes CDR1 MNHNY and CDR2 SVGAGI (reference sequence). CDR3 size: 16 residues. Trimming at V came to 7 bases and at J to 6 bases, leaving 18 bases not matched to a gene. CDR3 sequence: CASTRPGNRGPAEQYF. Written as DNA, the CDR3 is TGTGCCAGCACCAGACCGGGCAACAGGGGCCCTGCCGAGCAGTACTTC.

This clone has only a few counts. The rearrangement links TRBV6-5 to TRBJ1-5; unclear D gene. V lost 8 bases, J lost 6 bases, and 11 bases lay in between. CDR1 and CDR2 (germline): MNHEY, SVGAGI. The CDR3 is made up of 12 amino acids. In DNA, the CDR3 is TGTGCCAGCGGGCGGGTTGGTCAGCCCCAGCATTTT. It encodes CASGRVGQPQHF.

In its sample, this clone was seen a few times. The chain has TRBV5-1 and TRBJ2-5; TRBD1 is a possible D gene (5 bases). The CDR3 has 15 residues. Germline lookup yields CDR1 SGHRS and CDR2 YFSETQ. The germline V and J ends were trimmed by 2 bases and 0 bases, with 11 bases remaining between them. The CDR3 spells CASSFGRAHQETQYF. The CDR3 DNA is TGCGCCAGCAGCTTCGGCAGGGCGCACCAAGAGACCCAGTACTTC. Combining the CDR3 with reference TRBV5-1 and TRBJ2-5 gives the whole variable domain KAGVTQTPRYLIKTRGQQVTLSCSPISGHRSVSWYQQTPGQGLQFLFEYFSETQRNKGNFPGRFSGRQFSNSRSEMNVSTLELGDSALYLCASSFGRAHQETQYFGPGTRLLVL.

This CDR3 reads CASSGTIDNHEQYF. In DNA, the CDR3 is TGTGCCAGCAGTGGGACTATAGATAACCACGAGCAGTACTTC. V gene TRBV27 combines with J gene TRBJ2-7; 7 bases align to TRBD2. Trimming took 5 bases from V and 5 from J; bases not matched to a gene: 9. This CDR3 region has 14 residues. Germline V gene data show CDR1 as MNHEY and CDR2 as SMNVEV (reference sequence).

This clone showed up just a few times. The V call is TRBV15, the J call TRBJ2-4; 7 nucleotides agree with TRBD1. This CDR3 is built from 15 residues. Germline assignment: CDR1 LNHNV and CDR2 YYDKDF (reference sequence). The V gene end was trimmed by 3 bases and the J gene end by 8 bases; junction bases not matched to a gene: 10. The CDR3 region is CATSRAGGPNYIQYF. The CDR3 coding sequence is TGTGCCACCAGCAGGGCAGGGGGTCCTAACTACATTCAGTACTTC.

This clone was recorded a few times. The gene calls are TRBV30 and TRBJ2-1; D is ambiguous. V shed 2 bases and J shed 8 bases, with 16 bases lying between them. There are 14 residues in the CDR3. CDR1 GTSNPN and CDR2 SVGIG come from the germline V gene (reference sequence). The CDR3 region has the DNA TGTGCCTGGAGTAGTAACAGACGTTACGATGAGCAGTTCTTC. It specifies CAWSSNRRYDEQFF.

The chain combines TRBV5-6 with TRBJ1-2, with D possibly being TRBD1 (5 bases). The CDR3 spans 11 residues. The germline V gene has CDR1 SGHDT and CDR2 YYEEEE. V shed 4 bases and J shed 5 bases, with 6 bases lying between them. CDR3 region: CASSGGYGYTF. For the CDR3, the DNA is TGTGCCAGCAGCGGGGGGTATGGCTACACCTTC.

The chain is built from TRBV27 and TRBJ1-1; no clear D gene. CDR3 length equals 12 residues. V dropped 0 bases and J dropped 5 bases, with 4 bases sitting between them. The germline V gene encodes CDR1 MNHEY and CDR2 SMNVEV (reference sequence). The CDR3 DNA reads TGTGCCAGCAGTTTATCTGGGACTGAAGCTTTCTTT. As protein: CASSLSGTEAFF.

Sample share makes this clone medium-sized. CDR3 region: CSVDTSDEQYF. As DNA, the CDR3 is TGCAGCGTTGACACTAGCGACGAGCAGTACTTC. The gene calls are TRBV29-1 and TRBJ2-7; 7 bases match TRBD2. Trimming at V came to 3 bases and at J to 5 bases, leaving 1 base not matched to a gene. CDR1 is SQVTM, CDR2 ANQGSEA, per germline. The CDR3 has 11 amino acids.

This clone was detected only a few times. This chain uses TRBV29-1 with TRBJ1-1, with D uncertain. The V and J ends lost 4 bases and 5 bases respectively, with 8 bases between them. The CDR3 sequence is 11 residues long. CDR1 is SQVTM, CDR2 ANQGSEA, per germline. The CDR3: CSVVPGTEAFF. The CDR3 DNA reads as TGCAGCGTTGTCCCCGGAACTGAAGCTTTCTTT.

The chain links TRBV30 to TRBJ2-5, with D unclear. V was pared by 5 bases and J by 4 bases, with 23 bases between. The CDR3 is 16 amino acids. Germline lookup yields CDR1 GTSNPN and CDR2 SVGIG (reference sequence). Here the CDR3 reads CAWAILRDFGPETQYF. The CDR3 DNA follows: TGTGCCTGGGCCATTTTAAGGGATTTTGGGCCAGAGACCCAGTACTTC.

The chain uses TRBV11-2 and TRBJ2-1, with D possibly being TRBD2 (6 bases). The CDR3 totals 16 residues. Germline V lookup: CDR1 SGHAT, CDR2 FQNNGV. Trimming cost V 5 bases and J 2 bases, with 16 bases left between them. CDR3 sequence (DNA): TGTGCCAGCAGCCCAGACGGGGGAGTCCCCTACAATGAGCAGTTCTTC. Its translation is CASSPDGGVPYNEQFF.

The chain carries TRBV9 and TRBJ2-1, with D perhaps matching TRBD2 (6 bases). Germline lookup yields CDR1 SGDLS and CDR2 YYNGEE. The CDR3 totals 14 residues. V lost 2 bases to trimming and J lost 8 bases, with 14 bases between them. CDR3 residues: CASSVLGGRDEQFF. DNA for the CDR3: TGTGCCAGCAGCGTCCTAGGAGGGCGCGATGAGCAGTTCTTC. Full variable domain (missing parts from reference TRBV9 and TRBJ2-1): DSGVTQTPKHLITATGQRVTLRCSPRSGDLSVYWYQQSLDQGLQFLIQYYNGEERAKGNILERFSAQQFPDLHSELNLSSLELGDSALYFCASSVLGGRDEQFFGPGTRLTVL.